This TCR beta chain was sequenced for a study of cytomegalovirus exposure and HLA in healthy donors. In the study overall: Most genotyped donors, 75% to 85% of around 370, had Caucasian-associated genetic ancestry.

Overall study findings and caveats: High sensitivity and specificity were reportedly achieved when the classifier diagnosed cytomegalovirus status.

PCR involved 60 Vbeta and 13 Jbeta primers. The repertoire was sequenced with immunoSEQ multiplex PCR; TCRdb's copy has only in-frame clones and lacks some. The sample has 150,000 to 200,000 clones; around 79% are singletons. This clone was seen a single time. What it recognizes is unknown. Deletions cut 7 bases from V and 0 bases from J, with 9 bases between. Looked up from germline, CDR1 is MDHEN and CDR2 is SYDVKM. The CDR3 is 13 residues long. Material for sequencing was PBMCs. The sequence was obtained from a woman aged 50 to 60 in good health and CMV-seronegative. This rearrangement joins TRBV28 to TRBJ1-2, with D maybe TRBD1 (6 bases). The CDR3 DNA reads as TGTGCCAGCATAGGGGGGGCTAACTATGGCTACACCTTC. This codes for CASIGGANYGYTF.